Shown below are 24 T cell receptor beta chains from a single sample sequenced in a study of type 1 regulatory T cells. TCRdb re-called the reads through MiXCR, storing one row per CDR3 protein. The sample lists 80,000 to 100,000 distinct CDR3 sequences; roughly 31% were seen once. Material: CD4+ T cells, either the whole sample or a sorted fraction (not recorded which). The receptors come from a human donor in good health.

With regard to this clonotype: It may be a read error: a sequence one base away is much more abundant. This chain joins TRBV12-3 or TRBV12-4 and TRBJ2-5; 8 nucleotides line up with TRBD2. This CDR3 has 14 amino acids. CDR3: CANSFGSGKETQYF. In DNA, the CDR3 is TGTGCCAACAGTTTTGGTAGCGGGAAAGAGACCCAGTACTTC.

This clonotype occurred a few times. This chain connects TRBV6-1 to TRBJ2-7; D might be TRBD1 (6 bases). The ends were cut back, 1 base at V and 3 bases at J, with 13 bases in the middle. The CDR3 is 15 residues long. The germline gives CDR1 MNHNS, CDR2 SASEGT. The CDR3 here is CASSEGTASIYEQYF. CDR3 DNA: TGTGCCAGCAGTGAAGGGACAGCCTCTATCTACGAGCAGTACTTC.

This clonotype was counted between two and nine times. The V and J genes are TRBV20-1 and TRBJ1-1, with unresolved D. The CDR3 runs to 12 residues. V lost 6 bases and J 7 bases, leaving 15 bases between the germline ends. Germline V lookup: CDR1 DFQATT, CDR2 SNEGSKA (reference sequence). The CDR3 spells CSAEADGDEAFF. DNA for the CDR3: TGCAGTGCCGAAGCGGACGGAGATGAAGCTTTCTTT.

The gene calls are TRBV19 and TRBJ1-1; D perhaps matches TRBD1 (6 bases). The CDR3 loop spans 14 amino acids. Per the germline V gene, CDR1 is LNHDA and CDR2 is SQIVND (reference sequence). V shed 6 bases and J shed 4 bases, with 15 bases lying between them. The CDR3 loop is CASSPQGRGTEAFF. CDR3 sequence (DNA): TGTGCCAGTAGCCCACAGGGCCGGGGCACTGAAGCTTTCTTT.

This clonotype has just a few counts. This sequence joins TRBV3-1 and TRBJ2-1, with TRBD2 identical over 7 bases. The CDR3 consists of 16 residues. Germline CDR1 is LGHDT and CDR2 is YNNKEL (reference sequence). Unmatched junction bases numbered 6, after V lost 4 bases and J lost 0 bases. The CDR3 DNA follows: TGTGCCAGCAGCCGAAGGGGACTACCCTCCTACAATGAGCAGTTCTTC. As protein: CASSRRGLPSYNEQFF.

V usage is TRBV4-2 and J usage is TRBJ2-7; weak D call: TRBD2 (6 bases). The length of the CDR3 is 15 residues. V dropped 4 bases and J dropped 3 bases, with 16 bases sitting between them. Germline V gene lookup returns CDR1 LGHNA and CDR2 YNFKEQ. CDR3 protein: CASSPGWGELYEQYF. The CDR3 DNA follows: TGTGCCAGCAGCCCTGGGTGGGGGGAGCTCTACGAGCAGTACTTC.

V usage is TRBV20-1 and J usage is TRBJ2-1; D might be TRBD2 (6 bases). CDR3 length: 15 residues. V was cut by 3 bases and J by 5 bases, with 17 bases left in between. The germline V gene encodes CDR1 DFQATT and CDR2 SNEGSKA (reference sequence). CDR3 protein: CSASDLILAHNEQFF. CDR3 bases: TGCAGTGCTAGTGACCTCATCCTAGCGCACAATGAGCAGTTCTTC.

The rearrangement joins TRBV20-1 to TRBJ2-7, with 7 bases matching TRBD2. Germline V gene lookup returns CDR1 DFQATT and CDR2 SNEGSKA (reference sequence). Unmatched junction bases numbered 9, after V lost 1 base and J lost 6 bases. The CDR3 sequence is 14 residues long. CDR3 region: CSARGSAGELEQYF. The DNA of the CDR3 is TGCAGTGCTAGAGGCTCGGCGGGAGAACTCGAGCAGTACTTC.

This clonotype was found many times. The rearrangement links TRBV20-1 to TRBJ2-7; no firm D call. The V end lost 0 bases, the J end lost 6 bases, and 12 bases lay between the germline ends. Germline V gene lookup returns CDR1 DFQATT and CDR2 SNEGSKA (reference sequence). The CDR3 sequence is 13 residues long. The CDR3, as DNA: TGCAGTGCTAGAGATGTAGTTGGGGTCGAGCAGTACTTC. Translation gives CSARDVVGVEQYF.

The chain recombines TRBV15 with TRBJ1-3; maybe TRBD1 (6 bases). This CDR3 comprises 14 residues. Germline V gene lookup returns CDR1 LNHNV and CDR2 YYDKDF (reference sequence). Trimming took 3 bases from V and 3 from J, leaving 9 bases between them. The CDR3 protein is CATSRGADGNTIYF. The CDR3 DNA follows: TGTGCCACCAGCAGGGGGGCGGATGGAAACACCATATATTTT.

CDR3 region: CASRQQETQYF. The CDR3 nucleotides read TGTGCCAGCAGACAACAAGAGACCCAGTACTTC. This sequence joins TRBV27 and TRBJ2-5; D is ambiguous. Between the trimmed V and J ends, which lost 6 bases and 2 bases, there was a span of 4 bases. Germline-derived CDR1 and CDR2 are MNHEY and SMNVEV (reference sequence). The CDR3 contains 11 residues.

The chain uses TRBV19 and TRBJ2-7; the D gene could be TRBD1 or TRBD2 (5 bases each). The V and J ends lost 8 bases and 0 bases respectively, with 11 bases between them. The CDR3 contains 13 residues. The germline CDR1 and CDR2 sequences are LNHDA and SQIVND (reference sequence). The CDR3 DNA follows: TGTGCCAGTGCCGGGGCGAGCTCCTACGAGCAGTACTTC. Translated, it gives CASAGASSYEQYF.

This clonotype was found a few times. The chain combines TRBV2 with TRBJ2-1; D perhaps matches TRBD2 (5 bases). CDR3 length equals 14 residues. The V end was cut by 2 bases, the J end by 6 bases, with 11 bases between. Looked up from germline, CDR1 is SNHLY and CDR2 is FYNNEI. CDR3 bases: TGTGCCAGCAGTGAATTGAGTCGGGGCAATGAGCAGTTCTTC. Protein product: CASSELSRGNEQFF.

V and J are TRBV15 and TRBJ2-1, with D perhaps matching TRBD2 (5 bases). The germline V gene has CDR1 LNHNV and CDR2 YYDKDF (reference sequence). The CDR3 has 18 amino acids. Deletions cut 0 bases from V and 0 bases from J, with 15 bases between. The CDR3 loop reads CATSRDEVSGRSYNEQFF. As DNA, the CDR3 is TGTGCCACCAGCAGAGATGAAGTGAGCGGCCGCTCCTACAATGAGCAGTTCTTC.

Written as DNA, the CDR3 is TGTGCCAGCAGCAGGACTCCCGGGACTAACACTGAAGCTTTCTTT. Translating gives CASSRTPGTNTEAFF. The chain combines TRBV7-2 with TRBJ1-1, with D possibly matching TRBD1 (5 bases). Trimming took off 5 bases at V and 2 bases at J, with 15 bases between the two ends. This CDR3 contains 15 residues. Germline assignment: CDR1 SGHTA and CDR2 FQGNSA.

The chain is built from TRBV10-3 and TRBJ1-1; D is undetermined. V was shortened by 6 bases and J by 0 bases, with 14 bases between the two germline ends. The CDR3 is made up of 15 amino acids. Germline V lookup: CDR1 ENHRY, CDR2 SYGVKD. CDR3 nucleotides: TGTGCCATCAGGAGAGACACAAACATGAACACTGAAGCTTTCTTT. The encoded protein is CAIRRDTNMNTEAFF.

CDR3 residues: CASSGTGVSNEQFF. CDR3 in DNA: TGTGCCAGTAGCGGGACAGGGGTTAGCAATGAGCAGTTCTTC. The J gene is TRBJ2-1, the V gene TRBV19, with TRBD1 matching 10 bases. V trimming: 6 bases; J trimming: 6 bases; junction bases outside the gene matches: 5. The CDR3 is 14 amino acids. Germline CDR1 reads LNHDA; CDR2 reads SQIVND (reference sequence).

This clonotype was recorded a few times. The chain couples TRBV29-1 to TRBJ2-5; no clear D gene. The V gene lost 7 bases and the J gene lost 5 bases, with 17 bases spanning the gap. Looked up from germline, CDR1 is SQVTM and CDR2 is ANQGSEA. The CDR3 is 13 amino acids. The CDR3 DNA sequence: TGCAGCGCCAGCGTCGGCATCGGGGAGACCCAGTACTTC. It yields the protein CSASVGIGETQYF.

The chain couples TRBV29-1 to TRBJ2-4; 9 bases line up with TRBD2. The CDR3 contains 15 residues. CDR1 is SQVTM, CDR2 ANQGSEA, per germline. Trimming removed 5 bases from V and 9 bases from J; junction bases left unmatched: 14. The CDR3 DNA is TGCAGCGTTAGAGAAGCGGGAGGTGGGTCGGGCATTCAGTACTTC. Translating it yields CSVREAGGGSGIQYF.

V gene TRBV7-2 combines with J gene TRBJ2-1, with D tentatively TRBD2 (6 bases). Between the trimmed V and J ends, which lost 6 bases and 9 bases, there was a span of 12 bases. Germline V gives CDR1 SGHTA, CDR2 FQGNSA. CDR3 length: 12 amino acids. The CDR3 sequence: CASRSGGPEQFF. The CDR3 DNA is TGTGCCAGCAGATCCGGAGGGCCTGAGCAGTTCTTC.

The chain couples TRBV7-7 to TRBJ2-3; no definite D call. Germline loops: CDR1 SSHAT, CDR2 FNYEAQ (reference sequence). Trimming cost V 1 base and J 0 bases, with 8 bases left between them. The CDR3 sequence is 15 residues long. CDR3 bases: TGTGCCAGCAGCTTAGGCGCGGAGAGCACAGATACGCAGTATTTT. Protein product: CASSLGAESTDTQYF.

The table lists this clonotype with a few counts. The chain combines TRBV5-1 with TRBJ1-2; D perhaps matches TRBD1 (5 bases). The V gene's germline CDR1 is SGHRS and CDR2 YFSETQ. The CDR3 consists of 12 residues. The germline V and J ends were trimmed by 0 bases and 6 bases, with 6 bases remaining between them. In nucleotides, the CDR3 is TGCGCCAGCAGCTTGGAAGGGGATGGCTACACCTTC. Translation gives CASSLEGDGYTF.

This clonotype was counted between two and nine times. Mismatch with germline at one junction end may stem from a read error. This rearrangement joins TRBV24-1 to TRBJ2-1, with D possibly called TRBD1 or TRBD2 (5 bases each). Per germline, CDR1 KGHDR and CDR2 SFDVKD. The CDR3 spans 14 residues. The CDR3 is CATSDLGTINEQFF. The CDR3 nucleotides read TGTGCCACCAGTGATTTAGGGACGATCAATGAGCAGTTTTTC.

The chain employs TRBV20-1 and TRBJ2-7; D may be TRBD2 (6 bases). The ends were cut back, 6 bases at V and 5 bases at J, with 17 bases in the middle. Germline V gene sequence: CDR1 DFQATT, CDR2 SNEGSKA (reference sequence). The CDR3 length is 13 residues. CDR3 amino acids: CSAQEGIDHEQYF. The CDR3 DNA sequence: TGCAGTGCCCAGGAGGGCATCGACCACGAGCAGTACTTC.